This T cell receptor (beta chain) was sequenced during a study of cytomegalovirus exposure and HLA in healthy donors. The study, taken as a whole, reports: HLA allele associations emerged for some 16,000 TCR beta sequences in a later analysis, at 0.05 false discovery rate.

The ends lost 5 bases at V and 7 bases at J; junction bases unmatched: 3. The CDR3 totals 13 residues. Germline CDR1 reads LNHDA; CDR2 reads SQIVND (reference sequence). The PCR was carried out with 60 Vbeta primers and 13 Jbeta primers. Sequencing was performed with immunoSEQ multiplex PCR; in TCRdb, only in-frame clones are kept and a portion is missing. The sample shows more than 65,000 clones, and approximately 2.7% sits with its ten largest clones. With regard to this clone: The antigen is unknown.

Sequencing input: PBMCs. The rearrangement joins TRBV19 to TRBJ2-1; 9 bases line up with TRBD1. This TCR came from a man aged 35 to 55 in good health and CMV-seronegative. The CDR3 loop reads CASSPGTGNEQFF. The CDR3 DNA reads TGTGCCAGTAGTCCCGGGACAGGGAATGAGCAGTTCTTC. The variable domain in full, completed from reference TRBV19 and TRBJ2-1, reads DGGITQSPKYLFRKEGQNVTLSCEQNLNHDAMYWYRQDPGQGLRLIYYSQIVNDFQKGDIAEGYSVSREKKESFPLTVTSAQKNPTAFYLCASSPGTGNEQFFGPGTRLTVL.